This entry concerns a single TCR beta chain. The repertoire was sequenced with immunoSEQ multiplex PCR; TCRdb's copy has only in-frame clones and lacks some. Here the sample spans 130,000 or so clones, about 91% being singletons. This specimen comes from a study of cytomegalovirus exposure and HLA in healthy donors. This CDR3 has 16 residues. Trimming left V 2 bases short and J 2 bases short, with 14 bases between. CDR1 LNHDA and CDR2 SQIVND come from the germline V gene (reference sequence). The chain combines TRBV19 with TRBJ2-3; D is ambiguous. This TCR derives from a woman under 30 in good health and CMV-seropositive. The sequenced material came from PBMCs. The CDR3 bases are TGTGCCAGTAGTATAAGGCGCGGCAAACTCACAGATACGCAGTATTTT. It is translated as CASSIRRGKLTDTQYF.